Listed below are T cell receptor beta chains from one sample, sequenced in a study of post-analysis software for immune sequencing data. TCRdb independently ran MiXCR on the PCR reads; one entry per CDR3 protein. The sample includes roughly 700,000 distinct CDR3 sequences, approximately 30% seen only once; the top ten take around 0.55%. Sequences were obtained from blood. All receptors derive from a girl aged 10 to 17 with multiple sclerosis. Both conserved end residues are part of each CDR3. The D gene is left open where the match is weak. Size is stated for part of the rows, as once, few or many counts, or as a class when the clone is expanded.

>TRBJ2-7|.|TRBV6-1|.
TGTGCCAGCAGTGCGACTTTGGGGACAAATTCCTACGAGCAGTACTTC
CASSATLGTNSYEQYF
>TRBJ1-4|.|TRBV7-2|few
TGTGCCAGCAACCCCGGGCCCTCGAATGAAAAACTGTTTTTT
CASNPGPSNEKLFF
>TRBJ1-5|.|TRBV5-1|few
TGCGCCAGCAGCTACGCGGGGGGCAATCAGCCCCAGCATTTT
CASSYAGGNQPQHF
>TRBJ1-1|TRBD1|TRBV9|.
TGTGCCAGCAGCACCCGGGACAGGGGTTTGGGCACTGAAGCTTTCTTT
CASSTRDRGLGTEAFF
>TRBJ2-5|.|TRBV5-1|.
TGCGCCAGCAGCTCCAGGGTTTCGGAGACCCAGTACTTC
CASSSRVSETQYF
>TRBJ2-7|TRBD1|TRBV7-9|few
TGTGCCAGCAGCTCAGCACAGTCCACAGGGGACGAGCAGTACTTC
CASSSAQSTGDEQYF
>TRBJ2-3|.|TRBV5-1|.
TGCGCCAGCAGCCGGGCGGCAGGGGAAACAGATACGCAGTATTTT
CASSRAAGETDTQYF
>TRBJ1-2|.|TRBV14|.
TGTGCCACCAACCCAACGGGCTATGGCTACACCTTC
CATNPTGYGYTF
>TRBJ2-5|.|TRBV4-1|.
TGCGCCAGCAGCCAAGGGCCGGCCGACCAAGAGACCCAGTACTTC
CASSQGPADQETQYF
>TRBJ1-6|.|TRBV12-3/TRBV12-4|few
TGTGCCAGCACCCCGATGTTGATGGATTCACCCCTCCACTTT
CASTPMLMDSPLHF
>TRBJ2-1|TRBD1|TRBV10-3|few
TGTGCCATCAGGCCGGGACAGGCCAACAATGAGCAGTTCTTC
CAIRPGQANNEQFF
>TRBJ2-3|.|TRBV28|.
TGTGCCAGCAGTTTGCCCCCGGATGGGGGTACAGATACGCAGTATTTT
CASSLPPDGGTDTQYF
>TRBJ2-5|.|TRBV7-2|many
TGTGCCAGCAGCTTTATGGAGACCCAGTACTTC
CASSFMETQYF
>TRBJ2-1|.|TRBV9|many
TGTGCCAGCAGCGTAGTGGACTACGGGGAGAATGAGCAGTTCTTC
CASSVVDYGENEQFF
>TRBJ2-7|.|TRBV10-3|.
TGTGCCATCAGTGGGGTTATTGCCCCGTACGAGCAGTACTTC
CAISGVIAPYEQYF
>TRBJ2-1|.|TRBV29-1|many
TGCAGCGTTGATAGTCTGAGCTCCTACAATGAGCAGTTCTTC
CSVDSLSSYNEQFF
>TRBJ1-4|.|TRBV2|.
TGTGCCAGCAGAATTCGAAGGGGGGGGTACGAAAAACTGTTTTTT
CASRIRRGGYEKLFF
>TRBJ1-5|TRBD1|TRBV20-1|.
TGCAGTGCTAGGGGGACAGGATATGGGCCCCAGCATTTT
CSARGTGYGPQHF
>TRBJ1-4|.|TRBV11-2|.
TGTGCCAGCAGCAAGGGGCCTAATGAAAAACTGTTTTTT
CASSKGPNEKLFF
>TRBJ2-7|.|TRBV7-9|.
TGTACCAGCAGCTTACCCGGAGGGGGAGAGCAGTACTTC
CTSSLPGGGEQYF
>TRBJ1-5|.|TRBV12-3/TRBV12-4|few
TGTGCCAGCACCTTACACGACTATAGCAATCAGCCCCAGCATTTT
CASTLHDYSNQPQHF
>TRBJ1-1|.|TRBV14|many
TGTGCCAGCAGCGGCACACGGACCCAAAACACTGAAGCTTTCTTT
CASSGTRTQNTEAFF
>TRBJ2-3|.|TRBV20-1|many
TGCAGTGCTAGCGGCACAGATACGCAGTATTTT
CSASGTDTQYF
>TRBJ2-3|.|TRBV14|many
TGTGCCAGCAGCCAGGTCCCAGATACGCAGTATTTT
CASSQVPDTQYF
>TRBJ2-3|TRBD2|TRBV7-7|.
TGTGCCAGCAGCTTACGGGAGGGCCCTTTAGATACGCAGTATTTT
CASSLREGPLDTQYF
>TRBJ2-4|TRBD1|TRBV3-1|.
TGTGCCAGCAGCCAACCACAGGGGAGAGGAGACAAAAACATTCAGTACTTC
CASSQPQGRGDKNIQYF
>TRBJ2-3|TRBD1|TRBV28|.
TGTGCCAGCAGTCGCGGGACAGGGAAGGCGGCAGATACGCAGTATTTT
CASSRGTGKAADTQYF
>TRBJ2-3|TRBD2|TRBV14|few
TGTGCCAGCAGCCCACCGCTCGGCGGGAGCTTCGAAGATACGCAGTATTTT
CASSPPLGGSFEDTQYF
>TRBJ2-3|TRBD1|TRBV28|few
TGTGCCAGCAGTCATCCCGGGACAGGGAGGGAAGATACGCAGTATTTT
CASSHPGTGREDTQYF
>TRBJ1-5|TRBD1|TRBV28|few
TGTGCCAGCAGGTGGACAGGGTCGGGCCAGCCCCAGCATTTT
CASRWTGSGQPQHF
>TRBJ1-5|TRBD1|TRBV5-5|.
TGTGCCAGCAGCCCAACTGGACAGGGGCAGAATCAGCCCCAGCATTTT
CASSPTGQGQNQPQHF
>TRBJ2-3|TRBD1|TRBV13|few
TGTGCCAGCAGCCATTGGACAGGGCCTCCGGAGGGGCAGTATTTT
CASSHWTGPPEGQYF